Listed here are 9 T cell receptor beta chains from one sample, sequenced in a study of blood T cell repertoires in COVID-19 (TCRdb year 2020). Preparation of the library involved the immunoSEQ multiplex PCR assay. TCRdb's version of the immuneACCESS table is confined to in-frame rearrangements and falls short of the full clone set. An unresolved V gene accounts for under half of the shortfall where checked; the remainder is of unknown origin. The sample has about 250,000 clones on record, nearly 90% of them singletons. The ten largest clones represent around 0.8% of the sample. Input material: peripheral blood. All receptors derive from a woman aged 25 to 39 with acute or convalescent COVID-19.

The chain combines TRBV7-9 with TRBJ1-4; D gene uncertain. CDR1 SEHNR and CDR2 FQNEAQ come from the germline V gene (reference sequence). CDR3 length equals 13 residues. With 2 bases removed from V and 5 bases from J, the gap between germline ends came to 6 bases. The DNA for the CDR3 is TGTGCCAGCAGCTTATCAGAAAATGAAAAACTGTTTTTT. The encoded protein is CASSLSENEKLFF.

The V and J genes are TRBV7-8 and TRBJ2-3; D is undetermined. The germline V gene has CDR1 SGHVS and CDR2 FQNEAQ. CDR3 length equals 16 residues. V was pared by 3 bases and J by 0 bases, with 13 bases between. The CDR3 DNA reads as TGTGCCAGCAGCTTTTTTACCAGATCTAGCACAGATACGCAGTATTTT. Protein product: CASSFFTRSSTDTQYF.

The chain couples TRBV7-8 to TRBJ1-6; D perhaps matches TRBD1 (6 bases). Trimming left V 0 bases short and J 10 bases short, with 19 bases between. The CDR3 contains 17 residues. Germline V CDR1 and CDR2: SGHVS, FQNEAQ. This chain's CDR3 is CASSLARAGALRSPLHF. The CDR3 region has the DNA TGTGCCAGCAGCTTAGCGAGGGCGGGGGCGCTGAGGTCACCCCTCCACTTT.

V gene TRBV27 combines with J gene TRBJ1-4; TRBD1 matches 8 bases. The CDR3 is 15 residues long. The germline V gene has CDR1 MNHEY and CDR2 SMNVEV (reference sequence). The ends lost 2 bases at V and 1 base at J; junction bases unmatched: 0. The CDR3 DNA reads TGTGCCAGCAGTTTAGGGACAGGAACTAATGAAAAACTGTTTTTT. This sequence encodes CASSLGTGTNEKLFF.

The CDR3 here is CASSAPGSGNTIYF. In DNA, the CDR3 is TGTGCCAGTAGTGCGCCAGGCTCTGGAAACACCATATATTTT. The V call is TRBV19, the J call TRBJ1-3; D not certain. The length of the CDR3 is 14 residues. The germline gives CDR1 LNHDA, CDR2 SQIVND (reference sequence). V was clipped by 5 bases and J by 0 bases, with 8 bases between them.

The chain joins TRBV5-1 to TRBJ2-6, with 10 positions matching TRBD2. CDR1 and CDR2 (germline): SGHRS, YFSETQ. CDR3 length equals 15 residues. With V trimmed by 7 bases and J by 2 bases, 3 bases remained unmatched. This CDR3 is CASQREGAGANVLTF. In DNA, the CDR3 is TGCGCCAGCCAGCGGGAGGGAGCTGGGGCCAACGTCCTGACTTTC.

This clone came up many times. This same CDR3 is encoded by further DNA sequences in the sample. This chain uses TRBV19 with TRBJ2-3; D perhaps matches TRBD2 (5 bases). V was clipped by 3 bases and J by 2 bases, with 9 bases between them. The germline CDR1 and CDR2 sequences are LNHDA and SQIVND (reference sequence). The CDR3 length is 14 residues. This CDR3 reads CASSIAGHTDTQYF. The CDR3 DNA is TGTGCCAGTAGTATTGCGGGCCACACAGATACGCAGTATTTT.

J is TRBJ2-1 and V is TRBV15, with 12 positions matching TRBD2. This CDR3 has 16 amino acids. CDR1 is LNHNV, CDR2 YYDKDF, per germline (reference sequence). Germline trimming cut 0 bases from V and 8 bases from J; bases unmatched to any gene: 5. CDR3 coding DNA: TGTGCCACCAGCAGAGATTTGCTAGCGGGAGGGTATGAGCAGTTCTTC. Amino acid sequence: CATSRDLLAGGYEQFF. Variable domain in full (rest from reference TRBV15 and TRBJ2-1): DAMVIQNPRYQVTQFGKPVTLSCSQTLNHNVMYWYQQKSSQAPKLLFHYYDKDFNNEADTPDNFQSRRPNTSFCFLDIRSPGLGDTAMYLCATSRDLLAGGYEQFFGPGTRLTVL.

The chain carries TRBV6-6 and TRBJ2-7; TRBD1 is a possible D gene (5 bases). The CDR3 loop spans 15 amino acids. The germline V and J ends were trimmed by 3 bases and 3 bases, with 15 bases remaining between them. Germline CDR1 is MNHNY and CDR2 is SVGAGI (reference sequence). CDR3 sequence (DNA): TGTGCCAGCAGTTATGTCGTGGGGCTTCGCTACGAGCAGTACTTC. It encodes CASSYVVGLRYEQYF.